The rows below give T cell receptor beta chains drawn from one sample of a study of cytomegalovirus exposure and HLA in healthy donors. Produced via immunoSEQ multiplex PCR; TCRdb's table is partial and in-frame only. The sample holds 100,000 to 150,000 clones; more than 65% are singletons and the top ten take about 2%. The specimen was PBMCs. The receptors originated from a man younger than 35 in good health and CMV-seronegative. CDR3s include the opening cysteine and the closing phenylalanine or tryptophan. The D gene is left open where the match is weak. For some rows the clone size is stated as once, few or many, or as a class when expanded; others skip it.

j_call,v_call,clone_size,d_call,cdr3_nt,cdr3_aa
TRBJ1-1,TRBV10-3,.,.,TGTGCCATCAGTGAGCCAGGGGTGACTGAAGCTTTCTTT,CAISEPGVTEAFF
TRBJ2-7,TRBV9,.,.,TGTGCCAGCAGCGCTCGGGACATTGCCTACGAGCAGTACTTC,CASSARDIAYEQYF
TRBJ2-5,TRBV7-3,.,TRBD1,TGTGCCAGCAGCCCCTCCGGGACAGGGGCCTTAGAGACCCAGTACTTC,CASSPSGTGALETQYF
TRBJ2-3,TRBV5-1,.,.,TGCGCCAGCAGCCCCCGGGTAGGCACAGATACGCAGTATTTT,CASSPRVGTDTQYF
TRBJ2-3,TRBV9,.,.,TGTGCCAGCAGCGGGCGGGACCTTCTAGATACGCAGTATTTT,CASSGRDLLDTQYF
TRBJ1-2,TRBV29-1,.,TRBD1,TGCAGCGCCCACAGGGGTACCTATGGCTACACCTTC,CSAHRGTYGYTF
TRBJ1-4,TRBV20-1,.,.,TGCAGTGCTAGAGATCAGGCCCCCCAGGTTTTT,CSARDQAPQVF
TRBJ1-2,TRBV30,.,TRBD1,TGTGCCTACTCCCCCGGGACAGGGTATCGCTACACCTTC,CAYSPGTGYRYTF
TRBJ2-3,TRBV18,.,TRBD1,TGTGCCAGCTCAGTCGGACAGGGTGCAGATACGCAGTATTTT,CASSVGQGADTQYF
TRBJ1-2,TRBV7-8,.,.,TGTGCCAGCAGCGCCGGCGGTTACGGCTACACCTTC,CASSAGGYGYTF
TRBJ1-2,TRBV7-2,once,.,TGTGCCAGCAGCTTAGCCAGGCAAACTAACTATGGCTACACCTTC,CASSLARQTNYGYTF
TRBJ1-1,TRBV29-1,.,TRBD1,TGCAGCGTTGCTGCAGGGGGCAAGTACACTGAAGCTTTCTTT,CSVAAGGKYTEAFF
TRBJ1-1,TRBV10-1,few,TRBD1,TGCGCCAGCAGCCGCAGGGGGTCCACTGAAGCTTTCTTT,CASSRRGSTEAFF
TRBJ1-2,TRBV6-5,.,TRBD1,TGTGCCAGCAGCCGGACAGGTCAACAAAACTATGGCTACACCTTC,CASSRTGQQNYGYTF
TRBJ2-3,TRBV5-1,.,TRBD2,TGCGCCAGCAGCCAGGAACCTAGCGGGGGGCCGTCCGATACGCAGTATTTT,CASSQEPSGGPSDTQYF
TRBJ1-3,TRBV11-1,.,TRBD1,TGTGCCAGCAGCTTCGGACAGGGGAACACCATATATTTT,CASSFGQGNTIYF
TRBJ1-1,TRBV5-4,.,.,TGTGCCAGCAGCTTGGGCGGCGTACAGGGCCGGCTCATGAACACTGAAGCTTTCTTT,CASSLGGVQGRLMNTEAFF
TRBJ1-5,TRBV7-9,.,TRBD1,TGTGCCAGCAGCCCTAGCGGGACAGGGGGCGTTCAGCCCCAGCATTTT,CASSPSGTGGVQPQHF
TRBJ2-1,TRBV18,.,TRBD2,TGTGCCAGCTCACTGGGTATAGCGGGGACCTACAATGAGCAGTTCTTC,CASSLGIAGTYNEQFF
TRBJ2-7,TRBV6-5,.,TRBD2,TGTGCCAGCTCAAGACTAGCTGATTCCTACGAGCAGTACTTC,CASSRLADSYEQYF
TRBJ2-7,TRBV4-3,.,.,TGCGCCAGCAGCCCCTGGAGGGCGGGCGAGCAGTACTTC,CASSPWRAGEQYF
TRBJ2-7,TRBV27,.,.,TGTGCCAGCAGCAGTTCCCCCCCCGACAAATACGAGCAGTACTTC,CASSSSPPDKYEQYF
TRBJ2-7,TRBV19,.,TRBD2,TGTGCCAGTAGTATAGGGGGAGGGCCCTACGAGCAGTACTTC,CASSIGGGPYEQYF
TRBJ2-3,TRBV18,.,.,TGTGCCAGCTCACTTATCTCAGGGCGGTCAATGGGAGATACGCAGTATTTT,CASSLISGRSMGDTQYF
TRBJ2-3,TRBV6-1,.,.,TGTGCCAGCAGGACGGGAACGAGGGATACGCAGTATTTT,CASRTGTRDTQYF
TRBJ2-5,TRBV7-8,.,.,TGTGCCAGCAGCCCTTGGGGGGACTCCCAAGAGACCCAGTACTTC,CASSPWGDSQETQYF
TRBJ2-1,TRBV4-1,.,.,TGCGCCAGCAGCCAGGCCCCGGGACTCAGGGACAATGAGCAGTTCTTC,CASSQAPGLRDNEQFF
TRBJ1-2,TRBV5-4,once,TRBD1,TGTGCCAGCAGCTTGGGGGGTTGGGACAGGAAAAATGGCTACACCTTC,CASSLGGWDRKNGYTF
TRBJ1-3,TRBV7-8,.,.,TGTGCCAGCAGTTACAGCGGATCCTCTGGAAACACCATATATTTT,CASSYSGSSGNTIYF
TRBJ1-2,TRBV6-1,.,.,TGTGCCAGCACTTTCCCCAGTGGCTACACCTTC,CASTFPSGYTF
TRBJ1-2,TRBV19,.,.,TGTGCCAGTACCGATTCTGGGGGCAGGCCCAATACCTATGGCTACACCTTC,CASTDSGGRPNTYGYTF
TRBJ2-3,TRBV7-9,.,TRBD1,TGTGCCAGCAGTATCCCAAGGACAGGGCACCCCAGCACAGATACGCAGTATTTT,CASSIPRTGHPSTDTQYF
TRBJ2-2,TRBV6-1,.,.,TGTGCCAGTATGCGGGACAGCCTAAACACCGGGGAGCTGTTTTTT,CASMRDSLNTGELFF
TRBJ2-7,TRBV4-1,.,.,TGCGCCAGCAGCCAAGTTGGAGCCTTAGAGCAGTACTTC,CASSQVGALEQYF
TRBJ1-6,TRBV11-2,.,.,TGTGCCAGCAGCCTGGACCCCAACGGGATTTCACCCCTCCACTTT,CASSLDPNGISPLHF
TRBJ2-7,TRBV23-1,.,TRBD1,TGCGCCAGCAGCTCCGGGACAGGGGGTTCAGGGCAGTACTTC,CASSSGTGGSGQYF
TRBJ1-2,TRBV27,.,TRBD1,TGTGCCAGCAGTTCCGTACAGGGGGAAGGCTACACCTTC,CASSSVQGEGYTF
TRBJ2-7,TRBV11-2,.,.,TGTGCCAGCAGCTTACGGCAGGGAACATGGGACTCCTACGAGCAGTACTTC,CASSLRQGTWDSYEQYF
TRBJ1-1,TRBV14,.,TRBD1,TGTGCCAGCAGGGTTCTGACAGGGACGATGAACACTGAAGCTTTCTTT,CASRVLTGTMNTEAFF